This TCR beta chain originates from a study of T cells in tumors after PD-1 blockade (dated by TCRdb to between 2019 and 2020). Turning to the overall study: Patients with prior checkpoint blockade, systemic immunosuppressant use, or recent radiotherapy or other anti-cancer therapy within 4 weeks were excluded. Pembrolizumab 200 mg every 3 weeks or cemiplimab 350 mg every 2 weeks was administered to patients. While on anti-PD-1 treatment, some of the patients also continued taking daily vismodegib 150 mg. Peripheral blood samples averaged around 110,000 TCR templates (range roughly 24,000-280,000) and roughly 34,000 unique clonotypes. Using site-matched tumors from BCC or SCC patients sampled before and after anti-PD-1 therapy, the study carried out paired single-cell RNA and TCR sequencing. Bulk TCR sequencing was performed on 10 to 11 peripheral blood samples from 4 or 5 patients to compare blood and tumor clonotypes. Clinical response was assessed using RECIST version 1.1. The investigation overall reported the following: Roughly two fifths of tumor TCR clonotypes were found in blood, and some novel exhausted tumor clones appeared in pre-treatment blood, suggesting peripheral recruitment. Where the novel T cell clones came from was not identified, and possible sources could include lymphoid organs or rare unexpanded clones inside the tumor or in the tumor periphery.

The immunoSEQ platform was used to carry out deep TCRbeta sequencing. Concerning the study's data processing: For further analysis, only productive rearrangements were exported out of the immunoSEQ Analyzer. T cell phenotypes were assigned to bulk TCRbeta clonotypes by matching the clonotypes to single-cell RNA+TCR-seq clones that had the same TCRbeta sequence. Clone enrichment in tumor was computed as tumor frequency divided by PBMC frequency from bulk TCR sequencing. GLIPH was used to group TCRs into specificity groups, clusters of distinct TCRs likely recognizing common antigens via shared CDR3 motifs. TCRdb carries this immuneACCESS record with in-frame sequences only. Its versions omit some clonotypes, under half of them owing to an unresolved V gene in the studies checked, with the rest unexplained. Clone size and the V and J calls come from that table; the DNA yielded D and trimming. A total of approximately 47,000 clones appear in this sample, approximately 79% of them only once. Of the sample, approximately 8.3% is held by the ten largest clones.

For bulk TCRbeta sequencing, genomic DNA was extracted from tumor biopsies or peripheral blood, and input amounts ranged from about 600 ng to 6,004 ng. Histologically proven advanced or metastatic basal or squamous cell carcinoma was present in all patients, all of whom were poor candidates for surgical resection. The basal cell carcinoma cohort comprised eleven to twelve patients, of whom roughly eight had bulk tumor TCR sequencing. Of note for this clone: Its antigen is unknown. No much larger clone exists at a distance of one base, and base qualities are not known.

Taken from cysteine to phenylalanine, the CDR3 has 17 residues. Only the CDR3 portion is preserved as DNA: 51 bases, with reading frame beginning at the first base. At the junction V is shortened by 0 bases and J by 6 bases, with 18 bases in between. As encoded in the germline V gene, CDR1 is SGHNT while CDR2 is YENEEA. The V and J genes are TRBV11-3 and TRBJ2-1; the D gene is perhaps TRBD1 or TRBD2, each of them matching over 5 bases. The sequence came from a human donor with advanced basal cell or squamous cell carcinoma (not recorded which). The source material was PBMCs, sampled before anti-PD-1 therapy. The CDR3 corresponds to CASSLDRWEPQGNEQFF. The DNA reads TGTGCCAGCAGCTTAGATCGTTGGGAGCCCCAGGGCAATGAGCAGTTCTTC.